These T cell receptor beta chains were read from a single sample in a study of blood T cell repertoires in COVID-19. TCRdb keeps only in-frame clones here, not all; method: immunoSEQ multiplex PCR. This sample has under 500,000 clones, with approximately 90% found just once. The sequenced sample consisted of PBMCs or T cells enriched from blood (not recorded which). The origin of the receptors is a man aged 25 to 40 who had recovered from COVID-19. Both conserved end residues are part of each CDR3. The order of the fields is J gene, CDR3 length, V gene, CDR3 protein.

j_call: TRBJ2-5; cdr3_length: 16; v_call: TRBV7-6; cdr3_aa: CASSGPTSEYQETQYF
j_call: TRBJ1-2; cdr3_length: 15; v_call: TRBV6-5; cdr3_aa: CASSASRTAVYGYTF
j_call: TRBJ2-7; cdr3_length: 16; v_call: TRBV7-6; cdr3_aa: CASSHLTSGTWYEQYF
j_call: TRBJ2-5; cdr3_length: 15; v_call: TRBV28; cdr3_aa: CASSTGTGNQETQYF
j_call: TRBJ2-5; cdr3_length: 13; v_call: TRBV10-2; cdr3_aa: CASSETLRGTQYF
j_call: TRBJ2-2; cdr3_length: 12; v_call: TRBV19; cdr3_aa: CASSGRAGELFF
j_call: TRBJ2-3; cdr3_length: 17; v_call: TRBV5-5; cdr3_aa: CASSLGGLAGSTDTQYF
j_call: TRBJ1-1; cdr3_length: 14; v_call: TRBV29-1; cdr3_aa: CSVWRQGRDTEAFF
j_call: TRBJ1-6; cdr3_length: 14; v_call: TRBV27; cdr3_aa: CASSPGLGGSPLHF
j_call: TRBJ2-3; cdr3_length: 13; v_call: TRBV7-9; cdr3_aa: CASSLSGTDTQYF
j_call: TRBJ2-2; cdr3_length: 16; v_call: TRBV28; cdr3_aa: CASGGTGGLLGGELFF
j_call: TRBJ2-7; cdr3_length: 15; v_call: TRBV9; cdr3_aa: CASSVGGLAGDEQYF
j_call: TRBJ2-6; cdr3_length: 16; v_call: TRBV30; cdr3_aa: CAWSRGAGPGANVLTF
j_call: TRBJ2-7; cdr3_length: 13; v_call: TRBV15; cdr3_aa: CATSRDRNNEQYF
j_call: TRBJ2-7; cdr3_length: 16; v_call: TRBV3-1/TRBV3-2; cdr3_aa: CASSQDLVRGAYEQYF
j_call: TRBJ2-2; cdr3_length: 16; v_call: TRBV24-1; cdr3_aa: CATSDLLPTESGELFF
j_call: TRBJ2-5; cdr3_length: 15; v_call: TRBV6-5; cdr3_aa: CASSIRDRVPETQYF
j_call: TRBJ2-7; cdr3_length: 12; v_call: TRBV12-3/TRBV12-4; cdr3_aa: CASSDRPYEQYF
j_call: TRBJ2-7; cdr3_length: 15; v_call: TRBV28; cdr3_aa: CASSLYRVSSYEQYF
j_call: TRBJ1-1; cdr3_length: 14; v_call: TRBV3-1/TRBV3-2; cdr3_aa: CASSQATVNTEAFF